The 30 T cell receptor beta chains in this list originate from one sample, sequenced in a study of regulatory T cells in long-lasting Graves disease. Arm-PCR of CDR3 regions and iRepertoire HTBI primers were used to build TCR beta libraries. A single record per CDR3 protein comes from TCRdb applying MiXCR to the multiplex PCR reads. The table lists hundreds of thousands of distinct CDR3 sequences, 13% of them singletons, with under 10% in the top ten. As to time point: newly diagnosed GD, antithyroid drugs for less than 3 months. Following extraction of RNA from PBMCs, that RNA was used to make the TCR library. These data also featured in a second study, about T cells in Graves' hyperthyroidism and ophthalmopathy.

Source: peripheral blood mononuclear cells (PBMCs), taken at new diagnosis, from a patient treated with antithyroid drugs. These receptors came from a man in his thirties or forties with Graves disease.

This clonotype was seen many times. The chain combines TRBV5-1 with TRBJ1-1; D is ambiguous. CDR1 SGHRS and CDR2 YFSETQ come from the germline V gene. Deletions cut 3 bases from V and 5 bases from J, with 11 bases between. The CDR3 is 13 residues long. The CDR3 nucleotides read TGCGCCAGCAGCTACCTCGCAGGTACTGAAGCTTTCTTT. Amino acid sequence: CASSYLAGTEAFF.

This clonotype has only a few counts. The V call is TRBV6-2 or TRBV6-3, the J call TRBJ2-4, with TRBD2 as a possible D gene (6 bases). The CDR3 loop spans 13 amino acids. The V end was cut by 2 bases, the J end by 8 bases, with 10 bases between. Germline loops: CDR1 MNHEY, CDR2 SVGEGT. The CDR3 DNA sequence: TGTGCCAGCAGTTACGGGTGGGGGGACATTCAGTACTTC. Translated, it gives CASSYGWGDIQYF.

This clonotype was picked up many times. V and J are TRBV7-8 and TRBJ2-2, with TRBD2 identical over 9 bases. The CDR3 is 16 amino acids. The germline CDR1 and CDR2 sequences are SGHVS and FQNEAQ. The V gene end was trimmed by 1 base and the J gene end by 4 bases; junction bases not matched to a gene: 4. The CDR3 loop reads CASSLESSGITGELFF. The CDR3, as DNA: TGTGCCAGCAGCTTAGAGTCTAGCGGGATCACCGGGGAGCTGTTTTTT.

Here the CDR3 DNA reads TGTGCCAGCGGCGCGAGGGTCTCCTACGAGCAGTACTTC. Protein product: CASGARVSYEQYF. The J gene is TRBJ2-7, the V gene TRBV27, with D maybe TRBD2 (5 bases). The CDR3 has 13 residues. V lost 8 bases, J lost 0 bases, and 11 bases lay in between. Germline values: CDR1 MNHEY, CDR2 SMNVEV (reference sequence).

In its sample, this clonotype was seen many times. V is TRBV6-2 or TRBV6-3 and J is TRBJ2-5, with D possibly TRBD2 on 5 matching bases. The CDR3 has 15 amino acids. Per the germline V gene, CDR1 is MNHEY and CDR2 is SVGEGT. The ends were cut back, 2 bases at V and 5 bases at J, with 15 bases in the middle. CDR3 loop: CASSYGGLGAETQYF. The CDR3, as DNA: TGTGCCAGCAGTTACGGAGGCCTCGGCGCCGAGACCCAGTACTTC.

The V and J genes are TRBV5-5 and TRBJ2-5, with 11 bases identical to TRBD2. V trimming: 0 bases; J trimming: 4 bases; junction bases outside the gene matches: 2. Germline lookup yields CDR1 SGHKS and CDR2 YYEKEE (reference sequence). This CDR3 spans 15 amino acids. In nucleotides, the CDR3 is TGTGCCAGCAGCTTGGGACTAGCGGGATCAGAGACCCAGTACTTC. This sequence encodes CASSLGLAGSETQYF.

At least ten counts were recorded for this clonotype. This chain joins TRBV3-1 and TRBJ2-3, with D perhaps TRBD2 (5 bases). This CDR3 spans 15 amino acids. The germline CDR1 and CDR2 sequences are LGHDT and YNNKEL (reference sequence). The V gene lost 0 bases and the J gene lost 5 bases, with 12 bases spanning the gap. The CDR3 loop reads CASSQDGLARDTQYF. The CDR3 bases are TGTGCCAGCAGCCAAGATGGGCTAGCAAGAGATACGCAGTATTTT.

Many counts were recorded for this clonotype. DNA for the CDR3: TGCAGTGCTAGAGATCCTCTTAGCTCCTACGAGCAGTACTTC. It specifies CSARDPLSSYEQYF. The chain carries TRBV20-1 and TRBJ2-7; D not resolved. V was clipped by 0 bases and J by 0 bases, with 9 bases between them. Germline loops: CDR1 DFQATT, CDR2 SNEGSKA (reference sequence). The CDR3 loop spans 14 amino acids.

Ten or more counts support this clonotype. The chain combines TRBV27 with TRBJ2-7; 10 bases map to TRBD1. Germline V gene sequence: CDR1 MNHEY, CDR2 SMNVEV (reference sequence). This CDR3 is built from 14 residues. Trimming took 6 bases from V and 3 from J; bases not matched to a gene: 5. The CDR3 DNA reads TGTGCCAGCAGGCCGGGACAGGGGATCTACGAGCAGTACTTC. Amino acid sequence: CASRPGQGIYEQYF.

This clonotype was found many times. The J gene is TRBJ1-5, the V gene TRBV20-1; D is perhaps TRBD1 (6 bases). V shed 6 bases and J shed 4 bases, with 13 bases lying between them. CDR1 DFQATT and CDR2 SNEGSKA come from the germline V gene (reference sequence). CDR3 length: 13 amino acids. CDR3 nucleotide sequence: TGCAGTGCGGGGGGGCTTTTTAATCAGCCCCAGCATTTT. This gives the protein CSAGGLFNQPQHF.

This clonotype was counted ten times or more. The chain has TRBV12-5 and TRBJ1-1; maybe TRBD1 (6 bases). The CDR3 runs 13 residues. Trimming cost V 0 bases and J 4 bases, with 6 bases left between them. Germline V lookup: CDR1 LGHNT, CDR2 FRNRAP. In DNA form, the CDR3 reads TGTGCTAGTGGTTTGGTAGGGGGCACTGAAGCTTTCTTT. Protein: CASGLVGGTEAFF. Using reference TRBV12-5 and TRBJ1-1 for the parts outside the CDR3, the full variable domain is DARVTQTPRHKVTEMGQEVTMRCQPILGHNTVFWYRQTMMQGLELLAYFRNRAPLDDSGMPKDRFSAEMPDATLATLKIQPSEPRDSAVYFCASGLVGGTEAFFGQGTRLTVV.

This clonotype showed up many times. The chain carries TRBV6-9 and TRBJ2-5; TRBD2 matches 7 bases. After removal of 3 bases from V and 5 bases from J, the junction contained 6 bases not matched to a gene. The CDR3 length is 14 residues. Germline V gives CDR1 MNHGY, CDR2 SVAAGI. CDR3 in amino acids: CASSYGWGGETQYF. CDR3 in DNA: TGTGCCAGCAGTTACGGGTGGGGGGGGGAGACCCAGTACTTC.

Many counts were recorded for this clonotype. J is TRBJ2-5 and V is TRBV28; D may be TRBD1 or TRBD2 (5 bases each). Germline V gene data show CDR1 as MDHEN and CDR2 as SYDVKM. Between the trimmed V and J ends, which lost 8 bases and 7 bases, there was a span of 14 bases. This CDR3 has 12 residues. The CDR3 DNA is TGTGCCAGCTTCCCGGGACCTCGGACCCAGTACTTC. Translating gives CASFPGPRTQYF.

In regard to this clonotype: Being one base from a much bigger clone, this may be a read error. The rearrangement joins TRBV10-3 to TRBJ1-5; D unresolved. With 4 bases removed from V and 5 bases from J, the gap between germline ends came to 9 bases. Germline CDR1 and CDR2: ENHRY and SYGVKD. The CDR3 contains 13 residues. The CDR3 loop reads CAISGRTDQPQHF. CDR3 DNA sequence: TGTGCCATCAGTGGACGCACTGATCAGCCCCAGCATTTT.

This rearrangement joins TRBV6-5 to TRBJ2-2; D may be TRBD1 (6 bases). Between the trimmed V and J ends, which lost 0 bases and 4 bases, there was a span of 15 bases. The CDR3 is 17 residues long. Germline values: CDR1 MNHEY, CDR2 SVGAGI. DNA for the CDR3: TGTGCCAGCAGTTACTCGAACAGGCAGGGGATCACCGGGGAGCTGTTTTTT. The encoded protein is CASSYSNRQGITGELFF.

This clonotype appeared many times. The V and J genes are TRBV10-3 and TRBJ2-3, with 7 nucleotides matching TRBD1. This CDR3 is built from 14 residues. Germline loops: CDR1 ENHRY, CDR2 SYGVKD. The V and J ends lost 2 bases and 3 bases, in that order; junction bases with no gene match: 2. The CDR3 reads CAISEGQDTDTQYF. The CDR3 DNA follows: TGTGCCATCAGTGAGGGACAGGATACAGATACGCAGTATTTT.

The chain has TRBV30 and TRBJ1-6; the match to TRBD1 covers 7 bases. The CDR3 is made up of 15 amino acids. Trimming cost V 2 bases and J 7 bases; bases outside gene matches: 8. Per germline, CDR1 GTSNPN and CDR2 SVGIG (reference sequence). CDR3 DNA: TGTGCCTGGAGTCGGACCGGGACAGCGAATTCACCCCTCCACTTT. Translating it yields CAWSRTGTANSPLHF.

The J gene is TRBJ1-5, the V gene TRBV5-6, with D hard to call. Trimming stripped 2 bases from V and 3 bases from J, with 12 bases between. CDR1 and CDR2 (germline): SGHDT, YYEEEE. CDR3 length: 15 amino acids. The CDR3 protein is CASSFWSGNNQPQHF. CDR3 bases: TGTGCCAGCAGCTTTTGGTCAGGAAACAATCAGCCCCAGCATTTT.

Notes on this clonotype: A far more abundant clone sits one base away, making this likely a read error. This chain connects TRBV6-2 or TRBV6-3 to TRBJ2-6; D uncertain. The CDR3 totals 18 residues. Germline V CDR1 and CDR2: MNHEY, SVGEGT. In nucleotides, the CDR3 is TGTGCCAGCGGTTACTCGATAGGTCTTTCTTCTGGGGCCAACGTCCTGACTTTC. Its protein is CASGYSIGLSSGANVLTF.

V usage is TRBV29-1 and J usage is TRBJ1-1, with D perhaps matching TRBD1 (5 bases). Germline lookup yields CDR1 SQVTM and CDR2 ANQGSEA. The CDR3 loop spans 11 amino acids. Trimming removed 7 bases from V and 11 bases from J, with 17 bases in between. Written as DNA, the CDR3 is TGCAGCGCAAAAGACGGGGGGTTGGCTTTCTTT. Translated: CSAKDGGLAFF. The full variable domain, completed using reference TRBV29-1 and TRBJ1-1, is SAVISQKPSRDICQRGTSLTIQCQVDSQVTMMFWYRQQPGQSLTLIATANQGSEATYESGFVIDKFPISRPNLTFSTLTVSNMSPEDSSIYLCSAKDGGLAFFGQGTRLTVV.

This clonotype was detected many times. This rearrangement joins TRBV20-1 to TRBJ2-5; D gene ambiguous. The length of the CDR3 is 13 residues. The germline gives CDR1 DFQATT, CDR2 SNEGSKA (reference sequence). V lost 0 bases and J 3 bases, leaving 8 bases between the germline ends. The CDR3, as DNA: TGCAGTGCTAGAGAGTCTCCGGAAGAGACCCAGTACTTC. Its protein product is CSARESPEETQYF.

In its sample, this clonotype was seen many times. The chain joins TRBV11-3 to TRBJ2-1; D ambiguous. CDR1 is SGHNT, CDR2 YENEEA, per germline. The V end lost 5 bases, the J end lost 5 bases, and 4 bases lay between the germline ends. CDR3 length: 11 amino acids. In DNA form, the CDR3 reads TGTGCCAGCAGCGTAAACAATGAGCAGTTCTTC. Its protein product is CASSVNNEQFF.

In nucleotides, the CDR3 is TGCAGTGCTAGGGTGACCGGGACTAGCGGGACAGGCCTTAATACGCAGTATTTT. Encoded protein: CSARVTGTSGTGLNTQYF. The gene calls are TRBV20-1 and TRBJ2-3; TRBD2 aligns across 13 bases. The germline CDR1 and CDR2 sequences are DFQATT and SNEGSKA (reference sequence). The CDR3 spans 18 residues. The ends lost 3 bases at V and 7 bases at J; junction bases unmatched: 16.

In this sample, this clonotype turned up a few times. A much larger clone lies a single base off, so this may be a read error. This CDR3 is CASRLGLVSDAQYF. DNA for the CDR3: TGTGCCAGCAGACTAGGGCTGGTTTCCGATGCGCAGTATTTT. This chain joins TRBV6-1 and TRBJ2-3; a possible D gene is TRBD2 (5 bases). From germline, CDR1 is MNHNS and CDR2 SASEGT. The CDR3 totals 14 residues. The V end was cut by 6 bases, the J end by 10 bases, with 20 bases between.

The rearrangement links TRBV6-1 to TRBJ1-1; unclear D gene. Germline loops: CDR1 MNHNS, CDR2 SASEGT. Trimming stripped 7 bases from V and 10 bases from J, with 16 bases between. CDR3 size: 12 residues. CDR3 sequence reads: CASTSSAGLAFF. For the CDR3, the DNA is TGTGCCAGCACCTCCTCGGCTGGTTTAGCTTTCTTT.

This clonotype was observed at least ten times. The chain combines TRBV6-2 or TRBV6-3 with TRBJ2-7, with D unclear. Trimming left V 6 bases short and J 2 bases short, with 14 bases between. CDR3 length equals 14 residues. The germline gives CDR1 MNHEY, CDR2 SVGEGT. CDR3 region: CASRSLRLAYEQYF. Here the CDR3 DNA reads TGTGCCAGCAGGTCATTGCGACTCGCCTACGAGCAGTACTTC.

The sample holds many counts of this clonotype. The CDR3 DNA sequence: TGTGCCAGCAGCCAAGATGGCCTAGCGGGGGTCACCGGGGAGCTGTTTTTT. Translation: CASSQDGLAGVTGELFF. The chain employs TRBV3-1 and TRBJ2-2; TRBD2 agrees at 10 bases. The V segment lost 0 bases and the J segment 4 bases; nucleotides outside the gene matches: 5. Germline loops: CDR1 LGHDT, CDR2 YNNKEL (reference sequence). The CDR3 extends over 17 amino acids.

The chain has TRBV20-1 and TRBJ1-4; D gene unclear. The CDR3 consists of 14 residues. Germline V CDR1 and CDR2: DFQATT, SNEGSKA (reference sequence). V was shortened by 3 bases and J by 8 bases, with 16 bases between the two germline ends. The DNA for the CDR3 is TGCAGTGCTAGGGCCACTGGGAGGGTCGAAAAACTGTTTTTT. Translation gives CSARATGRVEKLFF.

This clonotype has just a few counts. The conserved phenylalanine or tryptophan normally closing the CDR3 is absent here, so this likely arose from a read error. The chain is built from TRBV10-2 and TRBJ1-1, with D possibly TRBD1 on 6 matching bases. The V and J ends lost 3 bases and 2 bases respectively, with 13 bases between them. The CDR3 extends over 15 amino acids. Germline values: CDR1 WSHSY, CDR2 SAAADI. The CDR3 region is CASSDYGTTNTEAFL. The CDR3 DNA sequence: TGCGCCAGCAGTGATTATGGGACAACCAACACTGAAGCTTTCCTT.

This clonotype came up many times. This chain uses TRBV5-1 with TRBJ1-1; 10 bases match TRBD1. With V trimmed by 2 bases and J by 5 bases, 9 bases remained unmatched. CDR1 and CDR2 (germline): SGHRS, YFSETQ. This CDR3 region has 16 residues. Here the CDR3 DNA reads TGCGCCAGCAGCTTCTTGACAGGGGGCGTTGGGACTGAAGCTTTCTTT. This codes for CASSFLTGGVGTEAFF.